Following are 6 T cell receptor beta chains from one sample sequenced in a study of regulatory T cells in long-lasting Graves disease (dated by TCRdb to the early 2020s). The method was multiplex PCR. Sequencing was performed on an Illumina HiSeq 4000. CDR3 regions were amplified by Arm-PCR with iRepertoire HTBI primers to construct TCR beta libraries. Using fastp trimming at Q25 and MiXCR clonotype assembly, TCRdb reanalyzed the public sequencing data and kept in-frame beta chains. Rows with a matching CDR3 protein are joined into one entry that keeps the most common DNA and genes. In this sample the table shows approximately 350,000 distinct CDR3 sequences, approximately 25% of which occur a single time. 25% to 30% of the sample is held by the ten biggest clonotypes. The intended sense of this specimen's time point label: persistent/refractory GD, antithyroid drugs over 5 years with positive TRAb. For both TCR sequencing and RNA sequencing, RNA was extracted from PBMCs using TRIzol.

Sequencing was performed on peripheral blood mononuclear cells (PBMCs), taken when the disease was refractory, from a patient treated with antithyroid drugs. Receptors were obtained from a woman in her 40s with Graves disease. Donor details come from another sample of the same person, matched by shared clones.

To note about this clonotype: A much larger clone differs by one base, so this may be a read error. The chain recombines TRBV28 with TRBJ2-7, with 7 bases identical to TRBD2. V shed 2 bases and J 0 bases; nucleotides not matched to a gene: 7. The CDR3 length is 16 residues. The germline V gene has CDR1 MDHEN and CDR2 SYDVKM. CDR3 sequence reads: CASSLPGGLLSYEQYF. The DNA for the CDR3 is TGTGCCAGCAGTTTACCCGGGGGACTACTCTCCTACGAGCAGTACTTC. Together with reference TRBV28 and TRBJ2-7, the CDR3 gives the full variable domain: DVKVTQSSRYLVKRTGEKVFLECVQDMDHENMFWYRQDPGLGLRLIYFSYDVKMKEKGDIPEGYSVSREKKERFSLILESASTNQTSMYLCASSLPGGLLSYEQYFGPGTRLTVT.

The sample holds a few counts of this clonotype. The chain combines TRBV7-3 with TRBJ2-5; 11 positions agree with TRBD1. CDR3 length: 16 residues. Trimming removed 4 bases from V and 5 bases from J; junction bases left unmatched: 9. Germline CDR1 is SGHTA and CDR2 is FQGTGA. The chain's CDR3 is CASSSGDRGEGETQYF. DNA of the CDR3: TGTGCCAGCAGCTCGGGGGACAGGGGGGAGGGGGAGACCCAGTACTTC.

This clonotype was detected a few times. This rearrangement joins TRBV28 to TRBJ2-1; D unclear. The germline V gene has CDR1 MDHEN and CDR2 SYDVKM. The CDR3 runs to 17 residues. With 1 base removed from V and 0 bases from J, the gap between germline ends came to 13 bases. The CDR3, as DNA: TGTGCCAGCAGTTTATATGGTCCGGGTAGCTCCTACAATGAGCAGTTCTTC. This gives the protein CASSLYGPGSSYNEQFF.

This clonotype was seen repeatedly, ten times or more. CDR3: CASSSLSYEQYF. CDR3 DNA sequence: TGTGCCAGCAGTTCCCTCTCGTACGAGCAGTACTTC. The chain is built from TRBV27 and TRBJ2-7; D uncertain. Germline CDR1 MNHEY, CDR2 SMNVEV (reference sequence). This CDR3 region has 12 residues. Trimming took off 4 bases at V and 4 bases at J, with 8 bases between the two ends.

V usage is TRBV19 and J usage is TRBJ2-7, with TRBD2 as a possible D gene (5 bases). V lost 4 bases and J 3 bases, leaving 7 bases between the germline ends. Germline V CDR1 and CDR2: LNHDA, SQIVND (reference sequence). This CDR3 region has 12 residues. The CDR3 DNA follows: TGTGCCAGTAGTACCGGGATCTACGAGCAGTACTTC. The encoded protein is CASSTGIYEQYF.

The CDR3 region is CASSLLSYSGNTIYF. CDR3 DNA: TGTGCCAGCAGTTTACTGAGTTACTCTGGAAACACCATATATTTT. The chain employs TRBV28 and TRBJ1-3; D remains ambiguous. The germline gives CDR1 MDHEN, CDR2 SYDVKM. This CDR3 contains 15 residues. V gave up 2 bases and J gave up 0 bases, with 8 bases separating them.